Described below is a single T cell receptor beta chain sequence and its context. It lacks a known antigen. No base quality values were provided; no much bigger clone lies one nucleotide off. TCRbeta CDR3 regions were amplified from genomic DNA using the immunoSEQ Assay, a bias-controlled multiplex PCR. Processing in the source paper ran as follows. Nucleated cell counts per sample were estimated from amplification of reference gene primers within the assay. To quantify the absolute abundance of each unique TCRbeta CDR3 rearrangement, sequence reads were collapsed and filtered. Productive Simpson clonality was computed per sample as the square root of Simpson's diversity index over productive rearrangements. The immuneACCESS repertoire file appears here via TCRdb, limited to in-frame rearrangements. These files lack a portion of the clones; in checked studies, under half of the deficit traces to unresolved V genes, and the cause of the others is not known. The V and J calls and clone size are taken from that table; D and trimming were inferred from the DNA. This sample holds roughly 370,000 clones; around nine tenths were observed only once. Roughly a tenth of the sample comes from the top ten.

This entry is derived from a study of blood T cell repertoires in COVID-19 (dated by TCRdb to 2020 to 2021). Looking at the study overall: The collaborator samples originated in the United States, Italy and Spain and spanned the acute and convalescent phases of COVID-19. The material from the prospective study consisted of cDNA or gDNA derived from T cells, B-cell-depleted T cells, or PBMCs. The repertoires were made available in a free public database intended to serve as a resource for research on the immune response to SARS-CoV-2. The samples were drawn from two sources: the first 160 participants of the ongoing ImmuneRACE study, and 1,200 or so subjects contributed by 6 global collaborators. The sample metadata nearly always contained a de-identified subject ID, COVID-19 status, age in years and sex. The dataset comprised deeply sampled blood TCRbeta repertoires from subjects exposed to, actively infected with, or recovered from COVID-19. Where available, HLA class I and class II types were taken from metadata supplied by the sample provider and were not determined by assay-based typing.

Enrolling through a virtual design, the prospective study's participants ranged in age from roughly 18 to 100 years and lived across 20 to 25 United States geographic areas. To assign participants to cohorts, the prospective study relied on clinical history that participants themselves reported in a screening survey and a study questionnaire. ImmuneRACE Cohort 3 recovered participants were defined by two consecutive negative NP/OP PCR tests, healthcare professional clearance, or symptom resolution. Each participant in the prospective study had whole blood, serum and a nasopharyngeal or oropharyngeal swab collected by mobile phlebotomists. Additional blood draws and questionnaires over an approximately two-month period could optionally be provided by prospective study participants. Blood samples from the prospective study were shipped frozen or at room temperature prior to DNA extraction. Study-wide findings and limitations: The amount of clinical and demographic metadata varied by source and participant and was provided uncurated.

The CDR3 sequence holds 15 residues, the cysteine and phenylalanine included. Just CDR3 DNA is preserved here, 45 bases in frame from base 1. The germline V gene (reference sequence) yields LNHDA for CDR1 and SQIVND for CDR2. The V and J ends are trimmed by 6 bases and 3 bases, leaving 15 bases between them. This TCR was recovered from a woman aged 45 to 65 who had recovered from COVID-19. The sequence links TRBV19 to TRBJ1-5, with TRBD1 perhaps the D gene, on 5 matching bases. The source material was PBMCs or T cells enriched from blood (not recorded which). The nucleotide sequence is given as TGTGCCAGTAGCGGGACTGACAGTTACAATCAGCCCCAGCATTTT. Its product reads: CASSGTDSYNQPQHF.